This TCR beta chain was recorded in a study of blood T cells in healthy people across ages. With a J-beta primer mix and a sample-barcoded 5' primer, a second PCR ran about 6 to 11 cycles. Unique molecular identifiers of 12 random nucleotides labeled each cDNA. Individual samples furnished no less than 3 million CDR3-containing paired-end reads apiece. TCRdb reprocessed the 5' RACE reads with MiXCR, giving one entry per CDR3 protein. The table has hundreds of thousands of distinct CDR3 sequences, over 45% seen once. The ends were cut back, 4 bases at V and 3 bases at J, with 16 bases in the middle. CDR3 length: 15 amino acids. In germline, CDR1 is SQVTM, CDR2 ANQGSEA. This clonotype showed up just a few times.

The gene calls are TRBV29-1 and TRBJ2-1; maybe TRBD2 (6 bases). The receptor was derived from a man aged 25 to 45 in good health. The specimen was blood. This CDR3 is CSVGLREFYYNEQFF. The CDR3 DNA reads as TGCAGCGTTGGACTTCGGGAGTTCTACTACAATGAGCAGTTCTTC.